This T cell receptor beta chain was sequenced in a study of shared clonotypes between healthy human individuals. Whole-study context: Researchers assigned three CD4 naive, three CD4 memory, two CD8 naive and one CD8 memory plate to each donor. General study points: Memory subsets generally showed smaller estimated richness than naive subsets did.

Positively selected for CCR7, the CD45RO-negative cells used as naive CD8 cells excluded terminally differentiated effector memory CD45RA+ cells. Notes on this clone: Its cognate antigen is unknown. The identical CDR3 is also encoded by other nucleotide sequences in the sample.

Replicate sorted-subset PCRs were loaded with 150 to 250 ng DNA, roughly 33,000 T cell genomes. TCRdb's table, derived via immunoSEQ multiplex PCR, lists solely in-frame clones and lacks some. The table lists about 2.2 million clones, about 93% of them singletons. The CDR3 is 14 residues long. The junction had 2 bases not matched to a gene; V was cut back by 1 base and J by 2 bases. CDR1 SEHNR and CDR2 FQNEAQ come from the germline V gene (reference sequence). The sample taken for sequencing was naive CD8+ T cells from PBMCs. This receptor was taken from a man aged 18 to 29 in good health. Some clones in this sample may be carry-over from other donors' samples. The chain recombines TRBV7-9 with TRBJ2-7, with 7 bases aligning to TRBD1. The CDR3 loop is CASSLGQGTYEQYF. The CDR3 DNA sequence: TGTGCCAGCAGCTTAGGACAGGGAACCTACGAGCAGTACTTC.